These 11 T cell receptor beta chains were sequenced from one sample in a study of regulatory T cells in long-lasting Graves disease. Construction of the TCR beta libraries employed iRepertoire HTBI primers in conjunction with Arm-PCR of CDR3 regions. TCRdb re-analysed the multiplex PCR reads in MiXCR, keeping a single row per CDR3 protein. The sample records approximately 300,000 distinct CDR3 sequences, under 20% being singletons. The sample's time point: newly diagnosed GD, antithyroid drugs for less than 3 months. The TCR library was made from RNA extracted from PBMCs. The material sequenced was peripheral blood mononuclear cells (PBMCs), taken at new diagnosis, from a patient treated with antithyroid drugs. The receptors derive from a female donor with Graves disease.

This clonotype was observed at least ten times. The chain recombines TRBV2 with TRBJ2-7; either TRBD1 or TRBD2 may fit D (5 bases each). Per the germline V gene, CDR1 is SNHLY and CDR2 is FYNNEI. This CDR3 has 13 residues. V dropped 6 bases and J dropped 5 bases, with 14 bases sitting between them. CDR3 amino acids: CASSRDVGHEQYF. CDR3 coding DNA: TGTGCCAGCAGCCGGGACGTTGGCCACGAGCAGTACTTC.

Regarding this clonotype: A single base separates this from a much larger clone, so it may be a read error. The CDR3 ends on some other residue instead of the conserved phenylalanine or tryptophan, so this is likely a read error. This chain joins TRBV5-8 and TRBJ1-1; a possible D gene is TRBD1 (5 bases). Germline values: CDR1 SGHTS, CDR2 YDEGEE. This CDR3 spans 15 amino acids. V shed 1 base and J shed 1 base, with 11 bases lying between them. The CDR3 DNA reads TGTGCCAGCAGCTTGTTTGGGGCAGGGAACACTGAAGCTTTCTCT. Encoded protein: CASSLFGAGNTEAFS.

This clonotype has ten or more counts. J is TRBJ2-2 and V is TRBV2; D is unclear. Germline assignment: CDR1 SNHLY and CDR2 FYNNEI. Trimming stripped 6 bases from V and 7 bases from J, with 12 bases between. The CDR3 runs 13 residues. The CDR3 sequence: CASSQLPGGELFF. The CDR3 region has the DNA TGTGCCAGCAGCCAACTACCGGGCGGGGAGCTGTTTTTT.

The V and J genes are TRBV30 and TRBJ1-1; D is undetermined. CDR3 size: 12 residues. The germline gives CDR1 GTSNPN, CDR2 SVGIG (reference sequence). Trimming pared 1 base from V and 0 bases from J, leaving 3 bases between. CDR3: CAWSAVNTEAFF. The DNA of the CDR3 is TGTGCCTGGAGTGCCGTGAACACTGAAGCTTTCTTT.

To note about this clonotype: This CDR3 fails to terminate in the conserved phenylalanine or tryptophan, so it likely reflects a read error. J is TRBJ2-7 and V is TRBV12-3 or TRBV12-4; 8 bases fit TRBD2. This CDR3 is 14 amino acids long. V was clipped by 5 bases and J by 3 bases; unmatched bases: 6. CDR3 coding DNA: TGTGCCAGCAGTAGGCCGGGGGGGAGCTACGAGCAGTACCTC. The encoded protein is CASSRPGGSYEQYL.

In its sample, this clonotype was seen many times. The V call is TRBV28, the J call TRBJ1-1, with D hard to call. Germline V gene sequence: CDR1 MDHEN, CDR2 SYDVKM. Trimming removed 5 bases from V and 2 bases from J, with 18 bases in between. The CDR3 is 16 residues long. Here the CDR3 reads CASSLYWTAANTEAFF. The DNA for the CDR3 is TGTGCCAGCAGTCTGTATTGGACGGCGGCTAACACTGAAGCTTTCTTT.

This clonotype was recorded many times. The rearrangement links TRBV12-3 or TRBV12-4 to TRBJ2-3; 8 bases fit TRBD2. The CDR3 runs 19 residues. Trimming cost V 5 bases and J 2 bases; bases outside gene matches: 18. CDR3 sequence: CASSLRQGFAGGTTDTQYF. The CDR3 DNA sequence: TGTGCCAGCAGTCTGAGGCAAGGGTTCGCGGGAGGAACCACAGATACGCAGTATTTT.

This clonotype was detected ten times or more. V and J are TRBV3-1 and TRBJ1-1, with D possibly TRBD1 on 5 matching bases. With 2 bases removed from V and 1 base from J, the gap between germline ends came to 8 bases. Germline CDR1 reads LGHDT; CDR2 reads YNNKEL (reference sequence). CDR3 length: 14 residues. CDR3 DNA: TGTGCCAGCAGCCAAAGACAGCCGAACACTGAAGCTTTCTTT. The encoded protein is CASSQRQPNTEAFF.

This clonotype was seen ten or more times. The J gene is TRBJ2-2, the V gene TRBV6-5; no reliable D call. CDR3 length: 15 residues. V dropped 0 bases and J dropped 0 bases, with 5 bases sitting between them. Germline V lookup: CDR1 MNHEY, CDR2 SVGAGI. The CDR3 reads CASSYSWTNTGELFF. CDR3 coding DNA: TGTGCCAGCAGTTACTCTTGGACGAACACCGGGGAGCTGTTTTTT.

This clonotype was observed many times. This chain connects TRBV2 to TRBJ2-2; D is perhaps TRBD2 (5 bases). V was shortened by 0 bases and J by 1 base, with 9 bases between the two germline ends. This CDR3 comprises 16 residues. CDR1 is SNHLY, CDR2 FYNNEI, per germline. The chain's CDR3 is CASSEAAGLNTGELFF. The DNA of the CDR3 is TGTGCCAGCAGTGAAGCTGCGGGCTTGAACACCGGGGAGCTGTTTTTT.

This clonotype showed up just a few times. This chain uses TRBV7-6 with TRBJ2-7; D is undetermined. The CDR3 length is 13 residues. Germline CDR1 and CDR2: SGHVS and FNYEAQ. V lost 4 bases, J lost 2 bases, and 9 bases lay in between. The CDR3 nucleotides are TGTGCCAGCAGCTCTCATCCGACCTACGAGCAGTACTTC. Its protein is CASSSHPTYEQYF.